The 18 T cell receptor beta chains below come from one sample, sequenced in a study of PD-L1 blockade in urothelial cancer. Here immunoSEQ multiplex PCR was the method, and the copy in TCRdb shows in-frame clones only, minus some. The table includes more than 40,000 clones, 75% to 90% detected once. Specimen: PBMCs, collected around atezolizumab (anti-PD-L1) treatment. The source of these receptors is a man in his 60s with urothelial cancer.

J is TRBJ2-4 and V is TRBV5-5; 7 positions agree with TRBD2. CDR3 length equals 17 residues. Trimming at V came to 0 bases and at J to 8 bases, leaving 14 bases not matched to a gene. In germline, CDR1 is SGHKS, CDR2 YYEKEE (reference sequence). DNA for the CDR3: TGTGCCAGCAGCTTGGATGGGACTAAGGGTTCTGGAGACATTCAGTACTTC. Amino acid sequence: CASSLDGTKGSGDIQYF.

This clone was seen more than once but under ten times. J is TRBJ1-2 and V is TRBV10-3, with D unclear. Germline loops: CDR1 ENHRY, CDR2 SYGVKD. CDR3 size: 13 residues. The V end lost 0 bases, the J end lost 4 bases, and 6 bases lay between the germline ends. The CDR3: CAISESLSYGYTF. In DNA form, the CDR3 reads TGTGCCATCAGTGAGTCGCTCAGCTATGGCTACACCTTC.

This chain links TRBV5-4 with TRBJ2-1, with D perhaps TRBD1 (6 bases). Germline V lookup: CDR1 SGHNT, CDR2 YYREEE (reference sequence). Trimming removed 4 bases at V and 6 bases at J, with 14 bases between. The CDR3 runs 14 residues. CDR3 bases: TGTGCCAGCAGCCAGACCCCGGACAGCAATGAGCAGTTCTTC. As protein: CASSQTPDSNEQFF.

There are a few counts of this clone. The chain couples TRBV4-2 to TRBJ2-5, with a weak D call TRBD2 (5 bases). V lost 9 bases, J lost 3 bases, and 11 bases lay in between. The CDR3 has 12 amino acids. CDR1 is LGHNA and CDR2 is YNFKEQ in the germline V gene. CDR3 loop: CARPRAEETQYF. The CDR3 DNA is TGTGCCAGACCGAGGGCAGAAGAGACCCAGTACTTC.

DNA of the CDR3: TGTGCCAGCAGCTTAGCTAGCGGGGGGCCCACCCACAATGAGCAGTTCTTC. Its protein product is CASSLASGGPTHNEQFF. The chain employs TRBV7-8 and TRBJ2-1; 10 bases are shared with TRBD2. The CDR3 spans 17 residues. Germline trimming cut 0 bases from V and 5 bases from J; bases unmatched to any gene: 7. Germline CDR1 and CDR2: SGHVS and FQNEAQ.

The rearrangement joins TRBV19 to TRBJ1-6, with 7 bases matching TRBD1. CDR1 and CDR2 from the germline V gene are LNHDA and SQIVND (reference sequence). With V trimmed by 9 bases and J by 5 bases, 7 bases remained unmatched. The CDR3 covers 14 residues. The CDR3 spells CASLQTGNNSPLHF. The DNA of the CDR3 is TGTGCCAGCCTACAGACAGGGAATAATTCACCCCTCCACTTT.

The gene calls are TRBV2 and TRBJ1-2; 9 bases are shared with TRBD1. Germline-derived CDR1 and CDR2 are SNHLY and FYNNEI. The length of the CDR3 is 18 residues. Trimming took 5 bases from V and 4 from J; bases not matched to a gene: 17. For the CDR3, the DNA is TGTGCCAGCAGTCCACGACGGACCACAGGGGGCGCGGTCTATGGCTACACCTTC. Translating gives CASSPRRTTGGAVYGYTF.

The gene calls are TRBV11-3 and TRBJ2-5; TRBD2 aligns across 9 bases. The CDR3 length is 16 residues. V shed 5 bases and J 0 bases; nucleotides not matched to a gene: 7. Germline assignment: CDR1 SGHNT and CDR2 YENEEA. The CDR3 DNA reads TGTGCCAGCAGCCAGAGGGCGGGGGGGTACCAAGAGACCCAGTACTTC. Translation: CASSQRAGGYQETQYF. The full variable domain, completed using reference TRBV11-3 and TRBJ2-5, is EAGVVQSPRYKIIEKKQPVAFWCNPISGHNTLYWYLQNLGQGPELLIRYENEEAVDDSQLPKDRFSAERLKGVDSTLKIQPAELGDSAVYLCASSQRAGGYQETQYFGPGTRLLVL.

V usage is TRBV27 and J usage is TRBJ2-3; possibly TRBD2 for D (5 bases). Trimming shortened V by 3 bases and J by 4 bases, and 11 bases separated the two germline ends. The CDR3 is 14 residues long. The germline V gene has CDR1 MNHEY and CDR2 SMNVEV (reference sequence). CDR3 amino acids: CASSFPGLPDTQYF. CDR3 coding DNA: TGTGCCAGCAGTTTCCCCGGACTCCCAGATACGCAGTATTTT.

The J gene is TRBJ2-3, the V gene TRBV13; 9 positions match TRBD2. The CDR3 has 12 amino acids. The germline V gene encodes CDR1 PRHDT and CDR2 FYEKMQ (reference sequence). J was trimmed by 12 bases and V by 3 bases; bases with no gene match: 4. CDR3 sequence reads: CASSLGLAGQYF. CDR3 nucleotide sequence: TGTGCCAGCAGCTTGGGGCTAGCGGGACAGTATTTT.

This chain links TRBV11-2 with TRBJ2-3; 7 nucleotides align to TRBD2. V shed 2 bases and J 5 bases; nucleotides not matched to a gene: 7. Looked up from germline, CDR1 is SGHAT and CDR2 is FQNNGV. This CDR3 is 15 amino acids long. The CDR3 nucleotides are TGTGCCAGCAGCTTATTACTAGCGCGAGGAGATACGCAGTATTTT. Residues: CASSLLLARGDTQYF.

This clone was picked up a small number of times. The chain links TRBV30 to TRBJ2-7; 9 positions match TRBD1. This CDR3 region has 14 residues. From germline, CDR1 is GTSNPN and CDR2 SVGIG (reference sequence). Unmatched junction bases numbered 10, after V lost 4 bases and J lost 6 bases. The CDR3 reads CAWIRQQGAGEQYF. The CDR3 DNA sequence: TGTGCCTGGATACGCCAACAGGGGGCTGGCGAGCAGTACTTC.

The genes are TRBV25-1 and TRBJ1-5; 7 bases fit TRBD1. The length of the CDR3 is 16 residues. V gave up 5 bases and J gave up 1 base; unmatched junction bases: 8. Germline values: CDR1 MGHDK, CDR2 SYGVNS. CDR3 sequence (DNA): TGTGCCAGCAGTCCGACAGGGAGTTTGAGCAATCAGCCCCAGCATTTT. Encoded protein: CASSPTGSLSNQPQHF.

A few counts support this clone. Here the CDR3 DNA reads TGTGCCAGCATGAGAGACACGAACACCGGGGAGCTGTTTTTT. Protein sequence: CASMRDTNTGELFF. This chain links TRBV6-4 with TRBJ2-2; unclear D gene. This CDR3 has 14 residues. Trimming removed 7 bases from V and 0 bases from J, with 9 bases in between. The germline V gene encodes CDR1 MRHNA and CDR2 SNTAGT.

The chain combines TRBV7-9 with TRBJ1-3; TRBD1 matches 8 bases. J was trimmed by 5 bases and V by 5 bases; bases with no gene match: 8. The V gene's germline CDR1 is SEHNR and CDR2 FQNEAQ (reference sequence). The CDR3 length is 15 residues. CDR3 sequence (DNA): TGTGCCAGCAGCCGCCAGGGGGCCGAAAGAAACACCATATATTTT. It is translated as CASSRQGAERNTIYF.

This clone was observed a handful of times. The rearrangement links TRBV7-2 to TRBJ2-5; D is undetermined. The CDR3 covers 13 residues. Germline assignment: CDR1 SGHTA and CDR2 FQGNSA. V was pared by 1 base and J by 5 bases, with 8 bases between. CDR3 DNA sequence: TGTGCCAGCAGCTTAGGGCCCCTGGAGACCCAGTACTTC. Translated: CASSLGPLETQYF.

The V and J genes are TRBV28 and TRBJ1-1; TRBD1 matches 10 bases. This CDR3 is 13 amino acids long. Per germline, CDR1 MDHEN and CDR2 SYDVKM. After removal of 8 bases from V and 8 bases from J, the junction contained 8 bases not matched to a gene. CDR3 residues: CASYQMDRGEAFF. For the CDR3, the DNA is TGTGCCAGCTACCAGATGGACAGGGGGGAAGCTTTCTTT.

The chain uses TRBV4-1 and TRBJ1-2; unclear D gene. The CDR3 has 13 residues. Germline V gene data show CDR1 as MGHRA and CDR2 as YSYEKL. The V end was cut by 0 bases, the J end by 3 bases, with 5 bases between. The CDR3 loop reads CASSQDSDYGYTF. CDR3 nucleotide sequence: TGCGCCAGCAGCCAAGATTCAGACTATGGCTACACCTTC.